The TCR beta chain under discussion was sequenced for a study of T cells in Graves' hyperthyroidism and ophthalmopathy. Study details: The initial diagnosis was the point when peripheral blood was collected, ahead of any treatment.

RNA transcripts were the template for amplifying TCR beta CDR3 regions. HTBI primers were the set used in a first-round RT-PCR of the TCR CDR3. TCRdb re-analysed the multiplex PCR reads in MiXCR, keeping a single row per CDR3 protein. Among 500,000 or so distinct CDR3 sequences listed, 17% were seen once. CDR3 length equals 16 residues. The germline gives CDR1 MGHDK, CDR2 SYGVNS. V shed 1 base and J shed 1 base, with 14 bases lying between them. Sequences were obtained from blood. The sequence came from a woman aged 18-29 years with Graves' ophthalmopathy. The rearrangement links TRBV25-1 to TRBJ2-7; D perhaps matches TRBD2 (6 bases). The CDR3 DNA reads as TGTGCCAGCAGTGAATGGTCGGGCGGAGGGTCCTACGAGCAGTACTTC. Residues: CASSEWSGGGSYEQYF.